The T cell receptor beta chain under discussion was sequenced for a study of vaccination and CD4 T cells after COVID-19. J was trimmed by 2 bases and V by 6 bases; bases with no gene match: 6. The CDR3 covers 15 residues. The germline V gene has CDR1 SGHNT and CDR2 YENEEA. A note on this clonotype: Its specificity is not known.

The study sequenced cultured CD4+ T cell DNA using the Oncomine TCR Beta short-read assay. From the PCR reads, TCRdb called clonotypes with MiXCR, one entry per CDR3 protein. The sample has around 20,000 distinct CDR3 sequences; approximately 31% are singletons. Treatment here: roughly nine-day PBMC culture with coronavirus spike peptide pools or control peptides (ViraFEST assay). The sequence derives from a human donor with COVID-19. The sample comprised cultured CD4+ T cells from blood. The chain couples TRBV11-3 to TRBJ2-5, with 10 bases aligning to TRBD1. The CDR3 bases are TGTGCCAGCAGACAGGGACAGGGGAGACAAGAGACCCAGTACTTC. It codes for CASRQGQGRQETQYF.